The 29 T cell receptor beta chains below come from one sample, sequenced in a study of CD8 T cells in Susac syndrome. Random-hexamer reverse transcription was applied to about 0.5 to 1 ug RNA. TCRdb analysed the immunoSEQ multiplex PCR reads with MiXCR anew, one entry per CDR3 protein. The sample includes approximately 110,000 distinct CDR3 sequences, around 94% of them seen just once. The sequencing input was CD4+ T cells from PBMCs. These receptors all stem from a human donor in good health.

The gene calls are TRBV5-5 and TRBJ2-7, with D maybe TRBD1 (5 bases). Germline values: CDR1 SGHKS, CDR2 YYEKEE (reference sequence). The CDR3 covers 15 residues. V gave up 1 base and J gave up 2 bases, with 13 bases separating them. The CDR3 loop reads CASSLLWQGTYEQYF. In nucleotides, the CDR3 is TGTGCCAGCAGCTTGTTGTGGCAGGGAACCTACGAGCAGTACTTC.

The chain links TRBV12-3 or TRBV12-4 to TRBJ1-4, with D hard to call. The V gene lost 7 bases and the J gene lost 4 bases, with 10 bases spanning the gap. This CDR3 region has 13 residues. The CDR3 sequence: CASNGQHNEKLFF. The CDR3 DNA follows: TGTGCCAGCAACGGCCAGCATAATGAAAAACTGTTTTTT.

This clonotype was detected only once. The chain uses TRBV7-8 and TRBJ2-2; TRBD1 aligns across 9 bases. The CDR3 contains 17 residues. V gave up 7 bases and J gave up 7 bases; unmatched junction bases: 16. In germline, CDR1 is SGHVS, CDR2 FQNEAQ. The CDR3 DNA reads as TGTGCCAGCACCCGAAACTTTCCGGGACAGGGTGTCGGGGAGCTGTTTTTT. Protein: CASTRNFPGQGVGELFF.

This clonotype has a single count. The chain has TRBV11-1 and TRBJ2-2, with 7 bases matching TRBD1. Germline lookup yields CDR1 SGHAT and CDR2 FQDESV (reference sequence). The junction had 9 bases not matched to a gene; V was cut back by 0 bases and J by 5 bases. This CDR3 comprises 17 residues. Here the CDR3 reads CASSLALEGASTGELFF. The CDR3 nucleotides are TGTGCCAGCAGCTTAGCGCTCGAGGGGGCGAGTACCGGGGAGCTGTTTTTT. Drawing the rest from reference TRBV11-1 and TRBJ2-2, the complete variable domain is EAEVAQSPRYKITEKSQAVAFWCDPISGHATLYWYRQILGQGPELLVQFQDESVVDDSQLPKDRFSAERLKGVDSTLKIQPAELGDSAMYLCASSLALEGASTGELFFGEGSRLTVL.

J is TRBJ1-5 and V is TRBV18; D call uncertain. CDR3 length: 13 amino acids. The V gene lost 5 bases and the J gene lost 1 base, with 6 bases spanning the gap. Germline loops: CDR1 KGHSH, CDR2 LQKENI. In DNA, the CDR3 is TGTGCCAGCTCATCCGACAGCAATCAGCCCCAGCATTTT. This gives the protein CASSSDSNQPQHF.

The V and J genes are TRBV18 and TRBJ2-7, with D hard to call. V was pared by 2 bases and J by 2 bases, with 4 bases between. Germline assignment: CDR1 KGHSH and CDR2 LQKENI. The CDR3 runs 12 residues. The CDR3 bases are TGTGCCAGCTCACCAGGGACCTACGAGCAGTACTTC. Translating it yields CASSPGTYEQYF.

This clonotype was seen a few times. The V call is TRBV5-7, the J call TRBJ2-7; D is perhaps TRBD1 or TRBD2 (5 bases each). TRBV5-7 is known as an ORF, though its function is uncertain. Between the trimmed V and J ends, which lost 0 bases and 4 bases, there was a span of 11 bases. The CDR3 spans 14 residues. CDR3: CASSLAGTVYEQYF. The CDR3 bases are TGTGCCAGCAGCTTGGCCGGGACGGTATACGAGCAGTACTTC.

The CDR3 is CASRRDGANYGYTF. For the CDR3, the DNA is TGTGCCAGCAGGCGGGACGGCGCTAACTATGGCTACACCTTC. The chain employs TRBV12-3 or TRBV12-4 and TRBJ1-2; D is possibly TRBD1 (5 bases). The CDR3 runs 14 residues. The V and J ends lost 6 bases and 0 bases respectively, with 11 bases between them.

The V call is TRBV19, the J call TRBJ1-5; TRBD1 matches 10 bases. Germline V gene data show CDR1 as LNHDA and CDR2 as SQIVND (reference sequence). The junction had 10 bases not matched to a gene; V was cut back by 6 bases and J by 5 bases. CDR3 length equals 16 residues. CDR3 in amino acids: CASRPRGTGDHQPQHF. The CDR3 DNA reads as TGTGCCAGTAGACCCAGAGGGACAGGGGACCATCAGCCCCAGCATTTT. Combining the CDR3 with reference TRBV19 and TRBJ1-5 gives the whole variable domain DGGITQSPKYLFRKEGQNVTLSCEQNLNHDAMYWYRQDPGQGLRLIYYSQIVNDFQKGDIAEGYSVSREKKESFPLTVTSAQKNPTAFYLCASRPRGTGDHQPQHFGDGTRLSIL.

The CDR3 coding sequence is TGTGCCAGTAGTTCACACCGACCGGGGGGCAATCAGCCCCAGCATTTT. It encodes CASSSHRPGGNQPQHF. The rearrangement uses TRBV19 and TRBJ1-5; tentatively, D is TRBD1 (5 bases). The CDR3 totals 16 residues. Germline V lookup: CDR1 LNHDA, CDR2 SQIVND (reference sequence). Trimming removed 5 bases at V and 2 bases at J, with 16 bases between.

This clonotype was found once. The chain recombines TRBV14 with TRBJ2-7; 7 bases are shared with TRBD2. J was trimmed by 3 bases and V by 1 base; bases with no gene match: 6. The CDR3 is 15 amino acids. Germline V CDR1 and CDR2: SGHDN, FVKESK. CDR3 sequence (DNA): TGTGCCAGCAGCCAAGGGTCTAGCGGCTACTACGAGCAGTACTTC. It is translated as CASSQGSSGYYEQYF.

CDR3 loop: CASSQTSGSEQYF. The CDR3 DNA follows: TGTGCCAGCAGCCAGACTAGCGGGAGTGAGCAGTACTTC. The chain joins TRBV11-2 to TRBJ2-7; 12 nucleotides match TRBD2. The length of the CDR3 is 13 residues. Germline V gene data show CDR1 as SGHAT and CDR2 as FQNNGV. J was trimmed by 7 bases and V by 5 bases; bases with no gene match: 3.

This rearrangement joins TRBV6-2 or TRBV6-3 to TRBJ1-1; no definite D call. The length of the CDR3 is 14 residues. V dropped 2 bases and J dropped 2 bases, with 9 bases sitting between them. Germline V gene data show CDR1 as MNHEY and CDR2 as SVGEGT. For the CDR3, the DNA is TGTGCCAGCAGTTACCGAGGAGCTAACACTGAAGCTTTCTTT. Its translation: CASSYRGANTEAFF.

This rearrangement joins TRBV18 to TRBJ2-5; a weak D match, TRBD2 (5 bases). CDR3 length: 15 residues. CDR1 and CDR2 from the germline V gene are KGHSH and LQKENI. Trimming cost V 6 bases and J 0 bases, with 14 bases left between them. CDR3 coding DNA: TGTGCCAGCTCTAGGAGGTATCCCGACCAAGAGACCCAGTACTTC. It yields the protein CASSRRYPDQETQYF.

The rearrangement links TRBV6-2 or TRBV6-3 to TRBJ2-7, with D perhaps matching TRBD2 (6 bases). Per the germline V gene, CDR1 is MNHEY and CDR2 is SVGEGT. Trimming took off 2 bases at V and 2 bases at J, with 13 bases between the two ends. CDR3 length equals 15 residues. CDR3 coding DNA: TGTGCCAGCAGTTACGTCCGAGGAGGGACCTACGAGCAGTACTTC. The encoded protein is CASSYVRGGTYEQYF.

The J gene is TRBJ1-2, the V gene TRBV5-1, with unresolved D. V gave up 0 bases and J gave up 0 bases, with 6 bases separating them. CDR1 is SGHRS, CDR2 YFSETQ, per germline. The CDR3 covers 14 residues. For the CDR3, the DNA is TGCGCCAGCAGCTTGGCCATAGCTAACTATGGCTACACCTTC. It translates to CASSLAIANYGYTF.

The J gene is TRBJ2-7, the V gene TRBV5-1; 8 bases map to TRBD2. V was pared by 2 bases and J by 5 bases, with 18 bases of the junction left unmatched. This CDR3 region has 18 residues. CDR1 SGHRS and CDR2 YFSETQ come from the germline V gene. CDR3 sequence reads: CASSLPERPGLVIHEQYF. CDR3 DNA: TGCGCCAGCAGCTTACCCGAGCGCCCGGGACTAGTCATCCACGAGCAGTACTTC.

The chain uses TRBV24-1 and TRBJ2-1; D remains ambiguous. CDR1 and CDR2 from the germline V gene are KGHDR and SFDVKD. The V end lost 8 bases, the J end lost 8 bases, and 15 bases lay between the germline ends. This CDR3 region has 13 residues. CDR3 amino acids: CATTSEVGDEQFF. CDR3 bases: TGTGCCACCACCAGCGAGGTCGGAGATGAGCAGTTCTTC.

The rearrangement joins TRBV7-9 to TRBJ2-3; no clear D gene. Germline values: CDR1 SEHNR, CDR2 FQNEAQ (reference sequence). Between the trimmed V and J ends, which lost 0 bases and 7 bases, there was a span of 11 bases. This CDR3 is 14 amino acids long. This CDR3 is CASSLALGRYTQYF. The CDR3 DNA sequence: TGTGCCAGCAGCTTAGCGCTCGGGCGCTATACGCAGTATTTT. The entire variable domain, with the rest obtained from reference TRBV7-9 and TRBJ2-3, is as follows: DTGVSQNPRHKITKRGQNVTFRCDPISEHNRLYWYRQTLGQGPEFLTYFQNEAQLEKSRLLSDRFSAERPKGSFSTLEIQRTEQGDSAMYLCASSLALGRYTQYFGPGTRLTVL.

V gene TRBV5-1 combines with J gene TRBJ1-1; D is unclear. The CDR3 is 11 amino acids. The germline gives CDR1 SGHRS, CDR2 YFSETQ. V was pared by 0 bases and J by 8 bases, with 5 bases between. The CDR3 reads CASSLGQEAFF. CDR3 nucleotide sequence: TGCGCCAGCAGCTTGGGGCAGGAAGCTTTCTTT.

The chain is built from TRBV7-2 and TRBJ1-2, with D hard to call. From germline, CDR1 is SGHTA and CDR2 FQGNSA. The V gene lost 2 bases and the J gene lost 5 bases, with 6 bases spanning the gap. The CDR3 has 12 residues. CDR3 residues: CASSLYAYGYTF. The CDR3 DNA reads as TGTGCCAGCAGCTTATACGCTTATGGCTACACCTTC. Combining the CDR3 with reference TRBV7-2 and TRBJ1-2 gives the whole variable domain GAGVSQSPSNKVTEKGKDVELRCDPISGHTALYWYRQSLGQGLEFLIYFQGNSAPDKSGLPSDRFSAERTGGSVSTLTIQRTQQEDSAVYLCASSLYAYGYTFGSGTRLTVV.

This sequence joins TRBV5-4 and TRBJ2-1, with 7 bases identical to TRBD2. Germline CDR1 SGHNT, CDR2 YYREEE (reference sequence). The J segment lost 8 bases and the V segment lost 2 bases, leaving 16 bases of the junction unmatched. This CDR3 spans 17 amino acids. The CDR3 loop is CASSFRLAATRLDEQFF. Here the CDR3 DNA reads TGTGCCAGCAGCTTTCGGCTAGCGGCCACGAGGTTGGATGAGCAGTTCTTC.

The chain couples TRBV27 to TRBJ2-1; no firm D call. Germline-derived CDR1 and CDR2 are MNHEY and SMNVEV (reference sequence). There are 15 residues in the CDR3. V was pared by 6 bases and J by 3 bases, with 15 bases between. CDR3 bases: TGTGCCAGCAGCATATATCCCCCCGACTACAATGAGCAGTTCTTC. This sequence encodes CASSIYPPDYNEQFF.

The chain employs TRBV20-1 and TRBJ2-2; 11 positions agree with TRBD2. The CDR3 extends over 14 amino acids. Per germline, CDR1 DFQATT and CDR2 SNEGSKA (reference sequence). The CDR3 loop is CRVAGGANTGELFF. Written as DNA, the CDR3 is TGCAGAGTAGCGGGAGGGGCGAACACCGGGGAGCTGTTTTTT.

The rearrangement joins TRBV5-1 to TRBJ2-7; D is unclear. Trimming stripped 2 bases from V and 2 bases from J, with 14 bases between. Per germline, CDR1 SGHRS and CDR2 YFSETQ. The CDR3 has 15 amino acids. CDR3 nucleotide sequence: TGCGCCAGCAGCTTTAATTACGGCATGGCCTACGAGCAGTACTTC. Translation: CASSFNYGMAYEQYF.

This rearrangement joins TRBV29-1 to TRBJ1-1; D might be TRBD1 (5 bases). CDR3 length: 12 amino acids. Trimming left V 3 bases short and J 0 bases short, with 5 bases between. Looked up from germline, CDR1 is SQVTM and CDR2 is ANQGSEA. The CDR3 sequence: CSVDRVNTEAFF. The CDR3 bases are TGCAGCGTTGACAGGGTGAACACTGAAGCTTTCTTT.

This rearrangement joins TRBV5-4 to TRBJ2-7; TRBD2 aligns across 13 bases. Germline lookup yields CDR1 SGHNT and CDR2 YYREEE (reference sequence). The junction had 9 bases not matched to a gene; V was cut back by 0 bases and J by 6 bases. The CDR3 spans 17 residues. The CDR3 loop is CASSLGLAGGPVSEQYF. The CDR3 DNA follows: TGTGCCAGCAGCTTGGGACTAGCGGGAGGACCAGTTAGCGAGCAGTACTTC.

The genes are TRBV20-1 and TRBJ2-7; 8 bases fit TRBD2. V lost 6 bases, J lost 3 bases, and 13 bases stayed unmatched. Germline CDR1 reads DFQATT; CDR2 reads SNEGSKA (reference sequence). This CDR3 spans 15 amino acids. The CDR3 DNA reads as TGCAGTGCACAACATCGGGAGGGCCTCCTCTACGAGCAGTACTTC. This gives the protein CSAQHREGLLYEQYF.

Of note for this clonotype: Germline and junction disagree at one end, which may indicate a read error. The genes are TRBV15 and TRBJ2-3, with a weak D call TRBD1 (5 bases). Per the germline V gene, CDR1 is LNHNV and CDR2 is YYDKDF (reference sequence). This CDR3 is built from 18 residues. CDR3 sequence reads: CATSRDQSTARSRDTQYF. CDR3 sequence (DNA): TGTGCCACCAGCAGAGATCAGTCGACAGCCCGAAGCAGAGATACGCAGTATTTT.